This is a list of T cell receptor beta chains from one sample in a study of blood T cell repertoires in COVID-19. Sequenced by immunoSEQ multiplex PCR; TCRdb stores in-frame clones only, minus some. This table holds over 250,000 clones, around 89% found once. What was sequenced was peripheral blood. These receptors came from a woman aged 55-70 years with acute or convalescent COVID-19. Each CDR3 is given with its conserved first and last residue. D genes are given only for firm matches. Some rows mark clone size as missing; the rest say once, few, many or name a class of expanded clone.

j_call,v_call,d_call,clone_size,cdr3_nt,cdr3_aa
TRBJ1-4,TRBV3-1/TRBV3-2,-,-,TGTGCCACCCGGGGGGTCACTAATGAAAAACTGTTTTTT,CATRGVTNEKLFF
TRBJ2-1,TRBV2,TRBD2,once,TGTGCCAGCAGTCTTCTAGCGGGAGGTAGGAATGAGCAGTTCTTC,CASSLLAGGRNEQFF
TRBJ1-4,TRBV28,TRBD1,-,TGTGCCAGCAGTTTATTGGACAGGGGGGGGACTAATGAAAAACTGTTTTTT,CASSLLDRGGTNEKLFF
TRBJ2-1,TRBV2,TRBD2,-,TGTGCCAGCAGTCCAAGCGGGGGGGGTATAAACAATGAGCAGTTCTTC,CASSPSGGGINNEQFF
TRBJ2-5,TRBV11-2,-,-,TGTGCCAGCAGCTTGGGCGTAGAGACCCAGTACTTC,CASSLGVETQYF
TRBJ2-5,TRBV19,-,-,TGTGCCAGTAGTTCGCAGGGGTTAGTTACCCAGTACTTC,CASSSQGLVTQYF
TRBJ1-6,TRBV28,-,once,TGTGCCAGCAGTGAAACAGGGAGCTCCTATAATTCACCCCTCCACTTT,CASSETGSSYNSPLHF
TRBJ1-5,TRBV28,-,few,TGTGCCAGCAGTTTAGGGCAGCCAAATCAGCCCCAGCATTTT,CASSLGQPNQPQHF
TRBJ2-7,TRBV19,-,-,TGTGCCAGTAGCAGCCTGGCAGGGCCCTACGAGCAGTACTTC,CASSSLAGPYEQYF
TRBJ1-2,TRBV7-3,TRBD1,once,TGTGCCAGCAGCAAAAGACAGGGGAATGGCTACACCTTC,CASSKRQGNGYTF
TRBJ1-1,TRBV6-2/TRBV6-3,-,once,TGTGCCAGCAGCCCCATCTTGGGGAGCTGGGACACTGAAGCTTTCTTT,CASSPILGSWDTEAFF
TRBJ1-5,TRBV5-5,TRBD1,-,TGTGCCAGCAGCTTGGCCGGGACAGGGCGCAATCAGCCCCAGCATTTT,CASSLAGTGRNQPQHF
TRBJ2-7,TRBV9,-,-,TGTGCCAGCAGCGAGGACATGTCCTACGAGCAGTACTTC,CASSEDMSYEQYF
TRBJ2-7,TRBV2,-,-,TGTGCCAGCAGTGCCACTGCCTACGAGCAGTACTTC,CASSATAYEQYF
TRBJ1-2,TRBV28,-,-,TGTGCCAGCAGTACACCGACAGACTCTAACTATGGCTACACCTTC,CASSTPTDSNYGYTF
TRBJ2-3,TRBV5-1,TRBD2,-,TGCGCCAGCAGCAGGCCTAGCGGCAGCACAGATACGCAGTATTTT,CASSRPSGSTDTQYF
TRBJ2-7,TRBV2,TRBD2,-,TGTGCCAGCAGTGACCCTGACTGGCTAGCGGGGCTCGACGAGCAGTACTTC,CASSDPDWLAGLDEQYF
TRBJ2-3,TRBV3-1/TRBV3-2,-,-,TGTGCCAGCAGCCGTAGGGAGGCCAGCACAGATACGCAGTATTTT,CASSRREASTDTQYF
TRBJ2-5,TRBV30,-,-,TGTGCCTGGAGCAGGGGTGCGGAGACCCAGTACTTC,CAWSRGAETQYF
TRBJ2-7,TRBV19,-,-,TGTGCCAGTAGTATAGGAGCAGGCTACGAGCAGTACTTC,CASSIGAGYEQYF
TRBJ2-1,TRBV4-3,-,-,TGCGCCAGCAGCCAGGCACACCTCAATGAGCAGTTCTTC,CASSQAHLNEQFF
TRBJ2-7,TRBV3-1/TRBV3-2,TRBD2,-,TGTGCCAGCAGCCAACGGTTGGGGGAGGGTTTCTACGAGCAGTACTTC,CASSQRLGEGFYEQYF
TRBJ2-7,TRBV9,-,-,TGTGCCAGCAGCCCCATCCAGGGCGCTGAGCAGTACTTC,CASSPIQGAEQYF